A selection of T cell receptor beta chains follows, all from one sample in a study of T cells in Graves' hyperthyroidism and ophthalmopathy. A single record per CDR3 protein comes from TCRdb applying MiXCR to the multiplex PCR reads. This repertoire shows 250,000 to 350,000 distinct CDR3 sequences, 15% to 20% found once; its top ten account for 55% to 60%. Source material: blood. The receptors shown here come from a woman aged 55-70 years with Graves' ophthalmopathy. CDR3s include the opening cysteine and the closing phenylalanine or tryptophan. D genes are given only for firm matches. Expanded clones get a size class; other rows say once, few or many, or leave the size out.

>TRBV7-2|TRBJ1-4|16|.|.
CASSRGDRSPNEKLFF
TGTGCCAGCAGCAGAGGAGACAGGTCCCCGAATGAAAAACTGTTTTTT
>TRBV7-9|TRBJ2-5|15|.|many
CASSLVTGGQETQYF
TGTGCCAGCAGCTTAGTGACTGGGGGGCAAGAGACCCAGTACTTC
>TRBV5-8|TRBJ1-4|15|.|many
CASSRRTDGNEKLFF
TGTGCCAGCAGCAGGCGGACGGACGGGAATGAAAAACTGTTTTTT
>TRBV5-1|TRBJ2-2|16|TRBD2|.
CASSSTSGANTGELFF
TGCGCCAGCAGCTCTACTAGCGGGGCGAACACCGGGGAGCTGTTTTTT
>TRBV19|TRBJ2-1|14|TRBD1|few
CATRQGGNYNEQFF
TGTGCCACCCGACAGGGGGGGAATTACAATGAGCAGTTCTTC
>TRBV4-3|TRBJ2-7|16|.|.
CASSQETGPRSAEQYF
TGCGCCAGCAGCCAAGAAACCGGCCCAAGATCAGCCGAGCAGTACTTC
>TRBV6-1|TRBJ2-6|17|.|.
CATNRWGTYSGANVLTF
TGTGCCACCAATAGGTGGGGTACTTACTCTGGGGCCAACGTCCTGACTTTC
>TRBV20-1|TRBJ2-5|15|.|.
CSARERLSGLETQYF
TGCAGTGCTAGAGAACGTCTCAGTGGGTTGGAGACCCAGTACTTC
>TRBV5-1|TRBJ2-1|15|.|many
CASSLEWVGVNEQFF
TGCGCCAGCAGCTTGGAATGGGTGGGGGTCAATGAGCAGTTCTTC
>TRBV7-2|TRBJ1-4|15|TRBD1|.
CASSPYGTGNEKLFF
TGTGCCAGCAGCCCGTACGGGACAGGGAATGAAAAACTGTTTTTT
>TRBV29-1|TRBJ2-5|12|TRBD1|many
CSVETGSETQYF
TGCAGCGTTGAGACAGGGTCAGAGACCCAGTACTTC
>TRBV12-3/TRBV12-4|TRBJ2-7|12|.|many
CASSFSGPEQYF
TGTGCCAGCAGTTTCTCAGGGCCCGAGCAGTACTTC
>TRBV20-1|TRBJ1-5|15|.|many
CSAEDRIISNQPQHF
TGCAGTGCTGAGGACAGAATTATAAGCAATCAGCCCCAGCATTTT
>TRBV5-1|TRBJ1-1|14|.|many
CASSLRERLGEAFF
TGCGCCAGCAGCTTGAGAGAAAGACTCGGTGAAGCTTTCTTT
>TRBV4-2|TRBJ1-6|17|TRBD1|few
CASSQPKVGTGMSPLHF
TGTGCCAGCAGCCAACCGAAGGTGGGGACAGGGATGTCACCCCTCCACTTT
>TRBV11-2|TRBJ1-1|13|.|many
CASSLDRTGEAFF
TGTGCCAGCAGCTTAGATCGAACTGGTGAAGCTTTCTTT
>TRBV7-9|TRBJ2-3|17|.|many
CASSLFGRAASTDTQYF
TGTGCCAGCAGCTTATTTGGTAGGGCCGCTAGCACAGATACGCAGTATTTT
>TRBV12-3/TRBV12-4|TRBJ1-6|15|.|many
CASRGEGLDNSPLHF
TGTGCCAGCAGAGGGGAGGGGTTGGATAATTCACCCCTCCACTTT
>TRBV19|TRBJ1-5|15|.|.
CASSILQGSNQPQHF
TGTGCCAGTAGTATACTGCAGGGAAGCAATCAGCCCCAGCATTTT
>TRBV4-1|TRBJ2-7|18|.|.
CASSRLYTGGTLSYEQYF
TGCGCCAGCAGCCGATTGTACACCGGGGGCACCCTCTCCTACGAGCAGTACTTC